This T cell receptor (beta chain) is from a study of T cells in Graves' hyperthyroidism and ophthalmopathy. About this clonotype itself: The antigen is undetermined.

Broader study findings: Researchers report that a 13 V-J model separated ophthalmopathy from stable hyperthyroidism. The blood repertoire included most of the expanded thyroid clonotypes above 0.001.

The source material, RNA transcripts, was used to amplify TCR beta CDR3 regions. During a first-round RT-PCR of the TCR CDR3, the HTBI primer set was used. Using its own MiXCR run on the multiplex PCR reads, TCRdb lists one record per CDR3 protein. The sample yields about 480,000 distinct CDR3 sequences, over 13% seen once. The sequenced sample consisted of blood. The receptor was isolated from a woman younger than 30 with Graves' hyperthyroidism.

CDR3: CASGLAIQTPHYGYTF. The DNA for the CDR3 is TGTGCTAGTGGTTTAGCCATACAGACGCCCCACTATGGCTACACCTTC. The chain employs TRBV12-5 and TRBJ1-2; D uncertain. Trimming removed 3 bases from V and 3 bases from J, with 17 bases in between. Per the germline V gene, CDR1 is LGHNT and CDR2 is FRNRAP. This CDR3 is built from 16 residues.